The following is a T cell receptor (beta chain) sequence with its context. This clone was seen a single time. It has no known antigen specificity. No much larger clone exists at a distance of one base, and base qualities are not known. Tumor libraries used mostly 4 to 6 ug of input genomic DNA for survey sequencing, with two replicates per sample. The immunoSEQ hsTCRbeta kit was used to prepare TCRbeta libraries, following the manufacturer's instructions. Sequencing of the completed libraries took place using an Illumina NovaSeq 6000 S4 flow cell after they had been pooled to roughly 2.9 nM. Turning to the authors' computational methods: The immunoSEQ Analyzer handled quality control and preprocessing of the raw data. The analysis was limited to productive rearrangements, and each clonotype was defined by a unique CDR3 amino acid sequence. Repertoire clonality was estimated as the Gini-Simpson index, which was calculated using the R package tcR. Student's t test was used to compare Gini indices, and Pearson correlation was used to assess associations with tumor size change. TCRdb took over this immuneACCESS table, retaining in-frame rearrangements with V and J assigned. Such tables are incomplete; in checked studies, under half of the missing clones stem from an unresolved V gene, and the remainder is unexplained. The V and J calls and clone size come from that table; D and trimming were worked out from the DNA. In this sample the table shows tens of thousands of clones, 38% of which occur a single time. In total, the top ten clones hold approximately 15% of the sample.

The sample is drawn from a study of neoadjuvant anti-PD-1 for oral cavity cancer (dated by TCRdb to 2020 to 2023). In terms of the full investigation: Three to four biweekly doses of nivolumab at 3 mg/kg were mostly administered to patients before curative-intent surgical resection. A fourth nivolumab dose was given around day 43 to patients without progression, and definitive surgical resection was performed in those patients on days 50-56. Under RECIST 1.1, a patient counted as a responder if showing complete response, partial response or stable disease, and as a non-responder if showing progression. An approximately 30% response rate was observed in the parent correlative cohort, in which 12 patients were included. The paper as a whole reports these results and caveats: Only three patients per response group were included in the TCR analyses, and the authors called for validation in larger cohorts. Greater tumor shrinkage was correlated with larger post-treatment sizes of preexisting intratumoral clones, suggesting that expansion of preexisting clones contributed to response. Higher pretreatment blood Treg/Th17 ratios correlated with higher pretreatment blood TCRbeta clonality and lower post-treatment tumor TCRbeta clonality.

The time point tag for this specimen amounts to: after neoadjuvant nivolumab, at surgical resection. Patients had been newly diagnosed with stage II-IVA oral cavity squamous cell carcinoma, and no prior systemic or radiation treatment had been given to the patients. The cohort consisted of patients with HPV-negative, locally advanced oral cavity squamous cell carcinoma. The samples were obtained from a longitudinal correlative study of a single-arm phase II trial testing neoadjuvant nivolumab in oral cavity squamous cell carcinoma. Subject-matched pre- and post-treatment PBMCs and tumors from three responders and three non-responders underwent genomic DNA-based TCRbeta sequencing. The Maxwell RSC DNA from Tissue kit was used to isolate genomic DNA from tumor tissue. The TCR originated in a person between 40 and 85 years old with oral cavity squamous cell carcinoma. The source material was tumor tissue, sampled after nivolumab (anti-PD-1) treatment.

At the DNA level, the sequence is TGTGCCAGCAGCTTAGATGGCCCAGGAGGGTCCGGATCGGATACGCAGTATTTT. It translates as CASSLDGPGGSGSDTQYF. The chain links TRBV11-2 with TRBJ2-3, with TRBD2 as a weak D call on 6 bases. For CDR1 and CDR2, the germline V gene lists SGHAT and FQNNGV. Including cysteine and phenylalanine, the CDR3 has 18 amino acids. CDR3 DNA only is kept here, 54 bases in frame from base 1. The junction carries 22 bases between V and J, which are trimmed by 0 bases and 6 bases respectively. The reference TRBV11-2 and TRBJ2-3 proteins fill in what lies around the CDR3, so the full variable domain reads EAGVAQSPRYKIIEKRQSVAFWCNPISGHATLYWYQQILGQGPKLLIQFQNNGVVDDSQLPKDRFSAERLKGVDSTLKIQPAKLEDSAVYLCASSLDGPGGSGSDTQYFGPGTRLTVL.